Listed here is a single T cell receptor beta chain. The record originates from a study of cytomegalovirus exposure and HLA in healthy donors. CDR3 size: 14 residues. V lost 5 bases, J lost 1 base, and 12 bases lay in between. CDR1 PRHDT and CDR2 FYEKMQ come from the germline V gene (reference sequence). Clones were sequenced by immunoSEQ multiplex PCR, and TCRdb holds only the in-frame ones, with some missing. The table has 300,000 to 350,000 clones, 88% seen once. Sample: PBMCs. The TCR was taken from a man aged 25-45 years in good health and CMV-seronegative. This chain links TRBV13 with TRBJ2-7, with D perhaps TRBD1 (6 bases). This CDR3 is CASSTYRESYEQYF. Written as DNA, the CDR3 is TGTGCCAGCAGCACGTACAGGGAATCCTACGAGCAGTACTTC. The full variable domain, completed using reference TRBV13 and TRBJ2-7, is AAGVIQSPRHLIKEKRETATLKCYPIPRHDTVYWYQQGPGQDPQFLISFYEKMQSDKGSIPDRFSAQQFSDYHSELNMSSLELGDSALYFCASSTYRESYEQYFGPGTRLTVT.